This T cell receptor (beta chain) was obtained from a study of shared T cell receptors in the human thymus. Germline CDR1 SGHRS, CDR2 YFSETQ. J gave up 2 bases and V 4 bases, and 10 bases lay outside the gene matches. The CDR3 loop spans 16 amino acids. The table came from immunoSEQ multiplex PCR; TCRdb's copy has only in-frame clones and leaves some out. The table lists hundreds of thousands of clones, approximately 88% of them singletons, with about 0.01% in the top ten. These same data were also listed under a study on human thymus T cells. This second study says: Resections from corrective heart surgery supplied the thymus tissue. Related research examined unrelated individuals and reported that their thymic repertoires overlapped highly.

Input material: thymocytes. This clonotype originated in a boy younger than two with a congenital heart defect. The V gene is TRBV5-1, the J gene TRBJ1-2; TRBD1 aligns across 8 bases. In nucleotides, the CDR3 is TGCGCCAGCAGCCCCGGGACAGGTGGCAAGAACTATGGCTACACCTTC. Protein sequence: CASSPGTGGKNYGYTF.